The 32 T cell receptor beta chains listed next were all sequenced from one sample in a study of cytomegalovirus exposure and HLA in healthy donors. The method was immunoSEQ multiplex PCR; TCRdb's version includes in-frame clones alone and lacks a portion of them. The data show 120,000 to 150,000 clones, more than 85% seen once. Material: PBMCs. Source of these receptors: a man aged 18-30 years in good health and CMV-seropositive.

This clone has a single count. The chain links TRBV9 to TRBJ2-2; D ambiguous. Trimming cost V 0 bases and J 7 bases, with 13 bases left between them. CDR1 and CDR2 (germline): SGDLS, YYNGEE. This CDR3 region has 15 residues. The CDR3 DNA is TGTGCCAGCAGCGTAGGCCTAGTAACGGTCGGGGAGCTGTTTTTT. Encoded protein: CASSVGLVTVGELFF.

The rearrangement links TRBV19 to TRBJ2-4; 11 bases match TRBD2. Germline CDR1 is LNHDA and CDR2 is SQIVND (reference sequence). The CDR3 runs 17 residues. V was clipped by 6 bases and J by 2 bases; unmatched bases: 9. For the CDR3, the DNA is TGTGCCAGTAGCCCGAGGACTAGCGGGTTGACCAAAAACATTCAGTACTTC. This codes for CASSPRTSGLTKNIQYF.

This clone was recorded a few times. The V gene is TRBV2, the J gene TRBJ1-4; weak D call: TRBD1 (5 bases). V was shortened by 4 bases and J by 12 bases, with 9 bases between the two germline ends. This CDR3 region has 11 residues. Germline CDR1 SNHLY, CDR2 FYNNEI. The CDR3 sequence: CASSAGWELFF. CDR3 nucleotide sequence: TGTGCCAGCAGTGCAGGGTGGGAACTGTTTTTT.

The table lists this clone with a few counts. The genes are TRBV6-1 and TRBJ2-5; 9 positions match TRBD1. V lost 3 bases and J lost 5; bases outside the gene matches: 4. The CDR3 covers 14 residues. In germline, CDR1 is MNHNS, CDR2 SASEGT. CDR3 protein: CASSDGTGYETQYF. The CDR3 DNA is TGTGCCAGCAGTGACGGGACAGGGTACGAGACCCAGTACTTC.

This clone was detected only once. The chain links TRBV12-5 to TRBJ2-1; D is perhaps TRBD1 (5 bases). V was clipped by 3 bases and J by 0 bases, with 9 bases between them. The CDR3 is 15 residues long. Per the germline V gene, CDR1 is LGHNT and CDR2 is FRNRAP. CDR3 DNA: TGTGCTAGTGGTTTAGGGGCTAGCTCCTACAATGAGCAGTTCTTC. It specifies CASGLGASSYNEQFF.

The V gene is TRBV5-4, the J gene TRBJ1-1; tentative D call: TRBD1 (5 bases). Germline V lookup: CDR1 SGHNT, CDR2 YYREEE (reference sequence). Trimming shortened V by 3 bases and J by 0 bases, and 9 bases separated the two germline ends. CDR3 length: 14 amino acids. CDR3 DNA sequence: TGTGCCAGCAGCTCGACAGCTATGAACACTGAAGCTTTCTTT. Translating gives CASSSTAMNTEAFF. Complete variable domain (other parts from reference TRBV5-4 and TRBJ1-1): ETGVTQSPTHLIKTRGQQVTLRCSSQSGHNTVSWYQQALGQGPQFIFQYYREEENGRGNFPPRFSGLQFPNYSSELNVNALELDDSALYLCASSSTAMNTEAFFGQGTRLTVV.

V is TRBV9 and J is TRBJ1-3; 9 bases line up with TRBD1. The CDR3 runs to 15 residues. The germline gives CDR1 SGDLS, CDR2 YYNGEE. The junction had 10 bases not matched to a gene; V was cut back by 4 bases and J by 8 bases. The CDR3 DNA reads TGTGCCAGCAGCCCGACAGGGGGAATGGGAGACACCATATATTTT. Protein product: CASSPTGGMGDTIYF. Combining the CDR3 with reference TRBV9 and TRBJ1-3 gives the whole variable domain DSGVTQTPKHLITATGQRVTLRCSPRSGDLSVYWYQQSLDQGLQFLIQYYNGEERAKGNILERFSAQQFPDLHSELNLSSLELGDSALYFCASSPTGGMGDTIYFGEGSWLTVV.

This chain uses TRBV5-1 with TRBJ2-5; perhaps TRBD2 as D (5 bases). V lost 4 bases and J lost 3, with 13 bases in between. CDR1 and CDR2 (germline): SGHRS, YFSETQ. The CDR3 spans 14 residues. CDR3 DNA sequence: TGCGCCAGCAGCCAGAACACCGGGAAAGAGACCCAGTACTTC. This encodes CASSQNTGKETQYF. The entire variable domain, with the rest obtained from reference TRBV5-1 and TRBJ2-5, is as follows: KAGVTQTPRYLIKTRGQQVTLSCSPISGHRSVSWYQQTPGQGLQFLFEYFSETQRNKGNFPGRFSGRQFSNSRSEMNVSTLELGDSALYLCASSQNTGKETQYFGPGTRLLVL.

V and J are TRBV4-1 and TRBJ2-7; no definite D call. Germline CDR1 is MGHRA and CDR2 is YSYEKL. V dropped 2 bases and J dropped 0 bases, with 11 bases sitting between them. CDR3 length: 15 amino acids. The CDR3 is CASSQRNYPSYEQYF. CDR3 nucleotide sequence: TGCGCCAGCAGCCAACGCAACTACCCCTCCTACGAGCAGTACTTC.

The gene calls are TRBV11-3 and TRBJ2-2; TRBD2 matches at 8 bases. Trimming at V came to 4 bases and at J to 4 bases, leaving 14 bases not matched to a gene. The CDR3 is made up of 18 amino acids. The germline V gene has CDR1 SGHNT and CDR2 YENEEA. The chain's CDR3 is CASSWSGLVAGPTGELFF. CDR3 nucleotide sequence: TGTGCCAGCAGCTGGTCCGGGTTAGTAGCGGGACCCACCGGGGAGCTGTTTTTT.

Concerning this clone itself: The sample contains more than one DNA sequence encoding this CDR3. The chain is built from TRBV10-2 and TRBJ1-2; TRBD1 aligns across 9 bases. This CDR3 has 13 residues. After removal of 6 bases from V and 3 bases from J, the junction contained 2 bases not matched to a gene. CDR1 is WSHSY, CDR2 SAAADI, per germline. Here the CDR3 reads CASSRQGDYGYTF. The CDR3 DNA follows: TGCGCCAGCAGCAGACAGGGGGACTATGGCTACACCTTC.

The chain has TRBV2 and TRBJ2-7; 8 nucleotides match TRBD2. Germline CDR1 is SNHLY and CDR2 is FYNNEI. Trimming took 4 bases from V and 3 from J; bases not matched to a gene: 5. The CDR3 is 14 amino acids. CDR3 nucleotide sequence: TGTGCCAGCAGTGGGACTAGCAGTAACTACGAGCAGTACTTC. Amino acids: CASSGTSSNYEQYF.

The chain carries TRBV6-1 and TRBJ2-7, with a tentative D call TRBD2 (5 bases). The germline CDR1 and CDR2 sequences are MNHNS and SASEGT. CDR3 size: 15 residues. V was cut by 4 bases and J by 2 bases, with 15 bases left in between. CDR3 nucleotides: TGTGCCAGCAGTGTGGCTACGAGGGTAACCTACGAGCAGTACTTC. Translating it yields CASSVATRVTYEQYF.

The gene calls are TRBV5-5 and TRBJ2-7; no clear D gene. The V and J ends lost 3 bases and 1 base respectively, with 20 bases between them. The length of the CDR3 is 17 residues. Germline V gene lookup returns CDR1 SGHKS and CDR2 YYEKEE (reference sequence). The chain's CDR3 is CASSSSLVSGYSYEQYF. The CDR3 nucleotides read TGTGCCAGCAGCTCGTCCCTAGTGAGTGGGTATTCCTACGAGCAGTACTTC.

This rearrangement joins TRBV6-5 to TRBJ2-2; maybe TRBD2 (6 bases). V was shortened by 8 bases and J by 5 bases, with 15 bases between the two germline ends. Per germline, CDR1 MNHEY and CDR2 SVGAGI. The CDR3 is 14 residues long. CDR3 in DNA: TGTGCCAGCTCGGGGTCTAGCGAAACCGGGGAGCTGTTTTTT. Protein product: CASSGSSETGELFF.

This rearrangement joins TRBV27 to TRBJ2-2; tentative D call: TRBD1 (6 bases). This CDR3 is built from 15 residues. The germline CDR1 and CDR2 sequences are MNHEY and SMNVEV (reference sequence). The V end lost 3 bases, the J end lost 3 bases, and 11 bases lay between the germline ends. This chain's CDR3 is CASSFTGQHTGELFF. CDR3 bases: TGTGCCAGCAGTTTTACAGGGCAGCACACCGGGGAGCTGTTTTTT.

The chain joins TRBV6-1 to TRBJ1-5; a possible D gene is TRBD1 (5 bases). The V gene lost 4 bases and the J gene lost 2 bases, with 18 bases spanning the gap. The CDR3 is 17 residues long. CDR1 is MNHNS and CDR2 is SASEGT in the germline V gene. The CDR3 region is CASSGRLGGRGNQPQHF. As DNA, the CDR3 is TGTGCCAGCAGTGGCCGCCTGGGGGGAAGAGGCAATCAGCCCCAGCATTTT.

V usage is TRBV19 and J usage is TRBJ2-7; 7 bases are shared with TRBD1. There are 13 residues in the CDR3. V shed 6 bases, J shed 5 bases, and the junction held 7 bases outside the gene matches. Germline V gene lookup returns CDR1 LNHDA and CDR2 SQIVND (reference sequence). The CDR3 DNA follows: TGTGCCAGTAGCAGGGACAGTGGGGACGAGCAGTACTTC. This codes for CASSRDSGDEQYF.

The J gene is TRBJ1-4, the V gene TRBV11-3; tentative D call: TRBD1 (5 bases). This CDR3 is 14 amino acids long. Trimming shortened V by 3 bases and J by 8 bases, and 13 bases separated the two germline ends. CDR1 is SGHNT and CDR2 is YENEEA in the germline V gene. The CDR3 is CASSLGGRREKLFF. Written as DNA, the CDR3 is TGTGCCAGCAGCTTGGGGGGACGGCGGGAAAAACTGTTTTTT.

The J gene is TRBJ1-1, the V gene TRBV20-1; D gene ambiguous. From germline, CDR1 is DFQATT and CDR2 SNEGSKA (reference sequence). Trimming shortened V by 6 bases and J by 1 base, and 6 bases separated the two germline ends. The CDR3 is 11 residues long. The CDR3 loop is CSAAGNTEAFF. The CDR3 nucleotides read TGCAGTGCAGCAGGGAACACTGAAGCTTTCTTT.

The chain couples TRBV19 to TRBJ1-5; D might be TRBD1 (5 bases). V dropped 5 bases and J dropped 0 bases, with 11 bases sitting between them. The germline V gene encodes CDR1 LNHDA and CDR2 SQIVND (reference sequence). The length of the CDR3 is 15 residues. The DNA of the CDR3 is TGTGCCAGTAGTTTAGGACACCCTAGCAATCAGCCCCAGCATTTT. This gives the protein CASSLGHPSNQPQHF.

This chain links TRBV2 with TRBJ1-5, with TRBD1 matching over 7 bases. This CDR3 region has 16 residues. Germline CDR1 is SNHLY and CDR2 is FYNNEI. Trimming removed 4 bases from V and 4 bases from J; junction bases left unmatched: 10. The CDR3 region has the DNA TGTGCCAGCAGTGCCATCCACAGGGGCACTAATCAGCCCCAGCATTTT. Its protein product is CASSAIHRGTNQPQHF.

The rearrangement links TRBV5-1 to TRBJ1-2, with D hard to call. Trimming took 5 bases from V and 0 from J, leaving 14 bases between them. The CDR3 consists of 15 residues. Germline CDR1 SGHRS, CDR2 YFSETQ. In DNA form, the CDR3 reads TGCGCCAGCAGTTACAGCACCGGCTCTAACTATGGCTACACCTTC. Residues: CASSYSTGSNYGYTF. The full variable domain, completed using reference TRBV5-1 and TRBJ1-2, is KAGVTQTPRYLIKTRGQQVTLSCSPISGHRSVSWYQQTPGQGLQFLFEYFSETQRNKGNFPGRFSGRQFSNSRSEMNVSTLELGDSALYLCASSYSTGSNYGYTFGSGTRLTVV.

The chain combines TRBV5-1 with TRBJ2-2; 8 bases match TRBD1. V shed 4 bases, J shed 5 bases, and the junction held 7 bases outside the gene matches. The germline CDR1 and CDR2 sequences are SGHRS and YFSETQ. The CDR3 spans 15 residues. The CDR3 is CASSKTGAGTGELFF. Here the CDR3 DNA reads TGCGCCAGCAGCAAGACAGGGGCGGGGACCGGGGAGCTGTTTTTT.

The CDR3 here is CASSLGPPARDNEKLFF. The CDR3 bases are TGTGCCAGCAGCTTGGGTCCCCCCGCCAGGGATAATGAAAAACTGTTTTTT. This chain connects TRBV5-6 to TRBJ1-4; D may be TRBD1 (5 bases). The CDR3 loop spans 17 amino acids. The germline V gene has CDR1 SGHDT and CDR2 YYEEEE. V was shortened by 0 bases and J by 4 bases, with 16 bases between the two germline ends.

This chain uses TRBV7-8 with TRBJ2-5, with D maybe TRBD1 (5 bases). There are 13 residues in the CDR3. Germline V gene lookup returns CDR1 SGHVS and CDR2 FQNEAQ. The germline V and J ends were trimmed by 4 bases and 5 bases, with 11 bases remaining between them. The CDR3 loop reads CASSSTRAETQYF. The CDR3 DNA is TGTGCCAGCAGCTCGACCAGGGCTGAGACCCAGTACTTC.

The chain combines TRBV2 with TRBJ2-1; maybe TRBD1 (6 bases). Trimming removed 6 bases at V and 7 bases at J, with 10 bases between. CDR1 and CDR2 (germline): SNHLY, FYNNEI. The CDR3 consists of 12 residues. CDR3 sequence: CASRGQGNEQFF. In nucleotides, the CDR3 is TGTGCCAGCAGGGGACAAGGAAATGAGCAGTTCTTC.

CDR3 in amino acids: CASSRDRNYNEQFF. The DNA for the CDR3 is TGTGCCAGCAGCCGGGACAGGAACTACAATGAGCAGTTCTTC. The J gene is TRBJ2-1, the V gene TRBV4-2; 8 bases align to TRBD1. The CDR3 spans 14 residues. V dropped 4 bases and J dropped 3; count of bases not matched to a gene: 2. Germline CDR1 LGHNA, CDR2 YNFKEQ.

This clone was recorded only once. V usage is TRBV7-9 and J usage is TRBJ2-5; D may be TRBD2 (5 bases). V lost 5 bases to trimming and J lost 5 bases, with 21 bases between them. Germline V lookup: CDR1 SEHNR, CDR2 FQNEAQ (reference sequence). The CDR3 runs 16 residues. Here the CDR3 reads CASSPSLGLPGETQYF. The CDR3 DNA reads as TGTGCCAGCAGCCCTAGTCTTGGTCTCCCGGGGGAGACCCAGTACTTC.

The V call is TRBV2, the J call TRBJ2-1; the match to TRBD1 covers 9 bases. This CDR3 has 16 residues. Trimming at V came to 4 bases and at J to 1 base, leaving 5 bases not matched to a gene. Germline V gene data show CDR1 as SNHLY and CDR2 as FYNNEI. CDR3 sequence: CASSVKTGGSYNEQFF. CDR3 bases: TGTGCCAGCAGTGTGAAGACAGGGGGGTCCTACAATGAGCAGTTCTTC.

The chain uses TRBV29-1 and TRBJ2-2; D not certain. Germline V CDR1 and CDR2: SQVTM, ANQGSEA. CDR3 length equals 13 residues. V was clipped by 5 bases and J by 4 bases, with 11 bases between them. The CDR3 DNA follows: TGCAGCGTTACTCAGGCGACCACCGGGGAGCTGTTTTTT. It yields the protein CSVTQATTGELFF.

The chain combines TRBV18 with TRBJ2-7; a possible D gene is TRBD2 (5 bases). The germline CDR1 and CDR2 sequences are KGHSH and LQKENI. The CDR3 has 14 residues. Trimming removed 4 bases from V and 2 bases from J, with 12 bases in between. CDR3 residues: CASSRTLPPYEQYF. For the CDR3, the DNA is TGTGCCAGCTCACGGACTCTACCCCCCTACGAGCAGTACTTC.